This T cell receptor beta chain was recovered during a study of neurological immune-mediated disorders. Study observations and caveats: None of the CDR3 amino acid sequences of expanded clones were shared across subjects, and this suggested private repertoires in all groups.

The cDNA was produced through 5'RACE with 10-nucleotide random UMIs. Each CDR3 protein gets one entry after TCRdb re-called the 5' RACE reads with MiXCR. The sample yields approximately 89,000 distinct CDR3 sequences, approximately 4.3% seen once. As for time point: longitudinal time-point 3. Germline-derived CDR1 and CDR2 are DFQATT and SNEGSKA (reference sequence). V was pared by 2 bases and J by 9 bases, with 8 bases of the junction left unmatched. The CDR3 is 15 amino acids. This clonotype was recorded many times. Its antigen remains unidentified. This TCR came from a woman aged 55-69 years with multiple sclerosis. The source material was PBMCs. This rearrangement joins TRBV20-1 to TRBJ2-1; 12 bases are a match to TRBD2. Written as DNA, the CDR3 is TGCAGTGCTAGAAGCGCTAGCGGGGGGGCGTTTGAGCAGTTCTTC. As protein: CSARSASGGAFEQFF.